This TCR beta chain was recorded in a study of shared clonotypes between healthy human individuals. Study outcomes and limitations: The authors expected sequencing depth to affect clonotype sharing among donors. Only blood underwent sampling, and tissue repertoires likely differ.

Only Caucasian adults living in Nashville, Tennessee served as donors. This CDR3 spans 13 amino acids. Trimming removed 0 bases from V and 1 base from J, with 4 bases in between. Germline assignment: CDR1 KGHSH and CDR2 LQKENI. Produced via immunoSEQ multiplex PCR; TCRdb's table is partial and in-frame only. This sample yields about half a million clones, of which roughly 80% are seen a single time; approximately 12% belongs to the top ten. On this clone: Its target is not known. Different DNA sequences within this sample yield the same CDR3.

V usage is TRBV18 and J usage is TRBJ2-7; no clear D. This receptor was identified in a middle-aged woman in good health. Some clones in this sample may be carry-over from other donors' samples. The sequenced sample was PBMCs. The CDR3 protein is CASSPPGSYEQYF. The CDR3 region has the DNA TGTGCCAGCTCACCACCGGGTTCCTACGAGCAGTACTTC.